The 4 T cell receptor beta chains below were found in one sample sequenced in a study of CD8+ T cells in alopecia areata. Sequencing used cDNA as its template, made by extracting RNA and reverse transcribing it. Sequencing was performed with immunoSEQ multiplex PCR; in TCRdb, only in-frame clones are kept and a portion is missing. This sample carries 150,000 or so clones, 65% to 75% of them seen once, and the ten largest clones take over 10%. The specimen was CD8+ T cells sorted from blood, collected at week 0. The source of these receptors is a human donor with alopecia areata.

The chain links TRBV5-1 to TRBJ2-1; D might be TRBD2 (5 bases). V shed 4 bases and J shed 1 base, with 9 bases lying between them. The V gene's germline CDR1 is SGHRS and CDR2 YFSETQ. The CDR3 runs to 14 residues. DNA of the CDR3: TGCGCCAGCAGCGACTACATTTCCTACAATGAGCAGTTCTTC. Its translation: CASSDYISYNEQFF. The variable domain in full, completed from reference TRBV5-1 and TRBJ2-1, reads KAGVTQTPRYLIKTRGQQVTLSCSPISGHRSVSWYQQTPGQGLQFLFEYFSETQRNKGNFPGRFSGRQFSNSRSEMNVSTLELGDSALYLCASSDYISYNEQFFGPGTRLTVL.

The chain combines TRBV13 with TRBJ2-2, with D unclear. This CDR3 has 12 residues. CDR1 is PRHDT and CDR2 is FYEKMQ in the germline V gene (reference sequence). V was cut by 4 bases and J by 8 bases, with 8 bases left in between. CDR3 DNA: TGTGCCAGCAGCTCCATCGCGGGGGAGCTGTTTTTT. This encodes CASSSIAGELFF.

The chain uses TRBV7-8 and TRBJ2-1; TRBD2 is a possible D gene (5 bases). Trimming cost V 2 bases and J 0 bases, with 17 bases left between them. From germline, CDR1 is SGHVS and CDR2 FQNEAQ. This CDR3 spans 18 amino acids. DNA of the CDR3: TGTGCCAGCAGCTTAATTGTTTTTGGGGAGAGCTCCTACAATGAGCAGTTCTTC. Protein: CASSLIVFGESSYNEQFF.

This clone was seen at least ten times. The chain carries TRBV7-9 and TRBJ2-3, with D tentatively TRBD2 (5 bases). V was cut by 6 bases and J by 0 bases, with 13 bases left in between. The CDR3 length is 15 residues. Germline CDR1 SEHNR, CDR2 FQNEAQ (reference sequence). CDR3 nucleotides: TGTGCCAGCAGTTCTCCGGGATCAAGCACAGATACGCAGTATTTT. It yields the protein CASSSPGSSTDTQYF. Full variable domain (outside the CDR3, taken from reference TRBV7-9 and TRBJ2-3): DTGVSQNPRHKITKRGQNVTFRCDPISEHNRLYWYRQTLGQGPEFLTYFQNEAQLEKSRLLSDRFSAERPKGSFSTLEIQRTEQGDSAMYLCASSSPGSSTDTQYFGPGTRLTVL.